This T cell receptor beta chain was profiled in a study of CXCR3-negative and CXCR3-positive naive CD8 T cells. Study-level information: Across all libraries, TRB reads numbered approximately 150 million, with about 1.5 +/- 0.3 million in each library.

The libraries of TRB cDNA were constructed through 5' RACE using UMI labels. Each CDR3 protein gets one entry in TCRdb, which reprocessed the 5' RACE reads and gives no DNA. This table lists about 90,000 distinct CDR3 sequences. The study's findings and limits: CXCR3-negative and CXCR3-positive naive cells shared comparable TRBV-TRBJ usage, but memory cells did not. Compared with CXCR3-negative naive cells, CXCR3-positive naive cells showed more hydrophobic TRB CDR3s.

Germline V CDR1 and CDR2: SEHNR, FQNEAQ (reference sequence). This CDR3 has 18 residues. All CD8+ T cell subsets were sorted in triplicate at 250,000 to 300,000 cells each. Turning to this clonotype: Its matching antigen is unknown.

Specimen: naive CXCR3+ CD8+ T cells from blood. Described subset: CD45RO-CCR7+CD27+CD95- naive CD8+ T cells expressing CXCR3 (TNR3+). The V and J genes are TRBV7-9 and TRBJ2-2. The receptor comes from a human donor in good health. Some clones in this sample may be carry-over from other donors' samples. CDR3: CASSFLLTYGRVGGELFF. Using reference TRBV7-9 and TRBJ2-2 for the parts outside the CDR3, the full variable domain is DTGVSQNPRHKITKRGQNVTFRCDPISEHNRLYWYRQTLGQGPEFLTYFQNEAQLEKSRLLSDRFSAERPKGSFSTLEIQRTEQGDSAMYLCASSFLLTYGRVGGELFFGEGSRLTVL.